A selection of T cell receptor beta chains follows, all from one sample in a study of Ad26.COV2.S vaccination and SARS-CoV-2 variants. Using immunoSEQ multiplex PCR, the repertoire was profiled, and TCRdb retains in-frame clones only, with some absent. This table holds some 420,000 clones, over 75% found once. The source was peripheral blood, collected in a trial of Ad26.COV2.S vaccine versus placebo. These receptors all stem from a person aged 18-65 years who received the Ad26.COV2.S COVID-19 vaccine or a placebo. CDR3s include the opening cysteine and the closing phenylalanine or tryptophan. A D gene is named only where the DNA matches it firmly. Where a row states a size, it is once, few, many or the class of an expanded clone; other rows omit it.

V	J	size	D	length	CDR3	DNA
TRBV7-2	TRBJ2-3	.	.	14	CASSFGLAADTQYF	TGTGCCAGCAGCTTCGGATTGGCGGCAGATACGCAGTATTTT
TRBV7-9	TRBJ2-7	.	TRBD2	13	CASSRGGIPEQYF	TGTGCCAGCAGCCGGGGGGGTATTCCCGAGCAGTACTTC
TRBV30	TRBJ1-2	.	.	11	CAGPIGNGYTF	TGTGCCGGACCGATCGGGAATGGCTACACCTTC
TRBV28	TRBJ2-7	.	.	15	CASTPQGVSSYEQYF	TGTGCCAGCACGCCCCAGGGCGTTAGCTCCTACGAGCAGTACTTC
TRBV4-3	TRBJ2-1	.	.	14	CASSLRGSYNEQFF	TGCGCCAGCAGCCTAAGAGGGTCCTACAATGAGCAGTTCTTC
TRBV6-5	TRBJ2-3	.	TRBD2	15	CASSWLAGGRDTQYF	TGTGCCAGCAGTTGGCTAGCGGGGGGCCGGGATACGCAGTATTTT
TRBV6-1	TRBJ2-7	.	TRBD2	14	CASSELAGGPEQYF	TGTGCCAGCAGTGAACTAGCGGGGGGGCCCGAGCAGTACTTC
TRBV7-3	TRBJ2-2	.	TRBD1	16	CASSPRQGADTGELFF	TGTGCCAGCAGCCCTAGACAGGGGGCCGACACCGGGGAGCTGTTTTTT
TRBV3-1/TRBV3-2	TRBJ2-3	once	TRBD1	16	CASSQHSGQRSDTQYF	TGTGCCAGCAGCCAACACTCGGGACAGCGCTCAGATACGCAGTATTTT
TRBV3-1/TRBV3-2	TRBJ1-5	few	TRBD1	15	CASSRTGGPNQPQHF	TGTGCCAGCAGTCGAACAGGGGGCCCGAATCAGCCCCAGCATTTT
TRBV7-8	TRBJ1-4	.	.	15	CASNPSRSTNEKLFF	TGTGCCAGCAACCCCTCGCGTTCAACTAATGAAAAACTGTTTTTT
TRBV6-2/TRBV6-3	TRBJ2-3	once	TRBD2	18	CASSYSPSSGGAPDTQYF	TGTGCCAGCAGTTATTCCCCCTCTAGCGGGGGGGCCCCAGATACGCAGTATTTT
TRBV28	TRBJ1-2	.	.	14	CASSLGLEIYGYTF	TGTGCCAGCAGTTTAGGTCTGGAAATCTATGGCTACACCTTC
TRBV18	TRBJ1-5	.	.	16	CASSTGTPTSNQPQHF	TGTGCCAGCTCAACCGGGACACCTACTAGCAATCAGCCCCAGCATTTT
TRBV7-2	TRBJ1-1	.	.	15	CASSLDSPRVAEAFF	TGTGCCAGCAGCTTAGATAGCCCGAGGGTCGCTGAAGCTTTCTTT
TRBV4-3	TRBJ2-7	.	.	15	CASSQGGALSYEQYF	TGCGCCAGCAGCCAAGGAGGGGCGTTATCCTACGAGCAGTACTTC
TRBV29-1	TRBJ2-3	.	.	13	CSVGQTSTDTQYF	TGCAGCGTAGGACAGACCAGCACAGATACGCAGTATTTT
TRBV7-6	TRBJ2-6	.	.	20	CASSISPRANEGSGANVLTF	TGTGCCAGCAGCATATCCCCCCGGGCTAATGAAGGCTCTGGGGCCAACGTCCTGACTTTC
TRBV28	TRBJ2-7	.	.	16	CASSLPRLNRLYEQYF	TGTGCCAGCAGTCTACCGAGACTTAACCGGCTCTACGAGCAGTACTTC
TRBV4-3	TRBJ2-7	once	TRBD2	15	CASSQLAGALYEQYF	TGCGCCAGCAGCCAACTAGCGGGGGCCCTCTACGAGCAGTACTTC
TRBV4-1	TRBJ2-3	.	TRBD2	16	CASSRRLASGTDTQYF	TGCGCCAGCAGCCGAAGACTAGCGAGTGGCACAGATACGCAGTATTTT
TRBV9	TRBJ1-5	.	.	16	CANDTDQGISNQPQHF	TGTGCCAACGACACCGATCAGGGAATTAGCAATCAGCCCCAGCATTTT
TRBV7-3	TRBJ1-2	.	.	14	CASSPGTGLYGYTF	TGTGCCAGCAGTCCAGGGACGGGACTCTATGGCTACACCTTC
TRBV6-2/TRBV6-3	TRBJ1-5	many	.	15	CASSFTGNSNQPQHF	TGTGCCAGCAGTTTTACAGGAAATAGCAATCAGCCCCAGCATTTT
TRBV28	TRBJ1-4	.	.	16	CASSQIRRGPNEKLFF	TGTGCCAGCAGTCAGATAAGGCGAGGGCCTAATGAAAAACTGTTTTTT
TRBV9	TRBJ1-6	.	TRBD1	15	CASSVAPGQSSPLHF	TGTGCCAGCAGCGTAGCTCCGGGACAGAGTTCACCCCTCCACTTT
TRBV2	TRBJ2-2	.	.	14	CASSVLLGTGELFF	TGTGCCAGCAGTGTCCTCCTAGGGACCGGGGAGCTGTTTTTT
TRBV5-1	TRBJ2-3	.	TRBD1	13	CASSSDRADTQYF	TGCGCCAGCAGCTCTGACAGGGCGGATACGCAGTATTTT
TRBV30	TRBJ2-2	.	.	14	CAWSVHGAGGELFF	TGTGCCTGGAGTGTACACGGGGCGGGCGGGGAGCTGTTTTTT
TRBV5-1	TRBJ2-7	.	TRBD2	14	CASSLASGDYEQYF	TGCGCCAGCAGCCTGGCTAGCGGGGACTACGAGCAGTACTTC